Listed below are T cell receptor beta chains from one sample, sequenced in a study of T-cell memory formation after mild COVID-19. TCRdb itself ran the 5' RACE reads through MiXCR, one entry per CDR3 protein. In the table there are hundreds of thousands of distinct CDR3 sequences, 15% of which are singletons. The sequencing input was PBMCs or a T cell subset sorted from them (not recorded which). Receptor source: an adult woman who had mild COVID-19 (a few samples of this study predate the infection). Cell type and time point are not known. Each CDR3 is given with its conserved first and last residue. Fields, in order: V gene, D gene, clone size, J gene, CDR3 DNA, CDR3 protein. A D gene is named only where the DNA matches it firmly. The size field is filled for only some rows; it gives once, few, many or a size class.

v_call: TRBV5-1
d_call: NA
clone_size: NA
j_call: TRBJ1-1
cdr3_nt: TGCGCCAGCAGCTTGGCCGGGGTATCCACTGAAGCTTTCTTT
cdr3_aa: CASSLAGVSTEAFF

v_call: TRBV18
d_call: NA
clone_size: many
j_call: TRBJ2-5
cdr3_nt: TGTGCCAGCTCCCCTGGATTCCAAGAGACCCAGTACTTC
cdr3_aa: CASSPGFQETQYF

v_call: TRBV6-6
d_call: NA
clone_size: NA
j_call: TRBJ2-3
cdr3_nt: TGTGCCAGCAGTTACTCCCCCAGTCCCACTAGCACAGATACGCAGTATTTT
cdr3_aa: CASSYSPSPTSTDTQYF

v_call: TRBV2
d_call: TRBD1
clone_size: few
j_call: TRBJ1-2
cdr3_nt: TGTGCCAGCAGAGCCGGGACAGGGCCTAACTATGGCTACACCTTC
cdr3_aa: CASRAGTGPNYGYTF

v_call: TRBV20-1
d_call: TRBD2
clone_size: NA
j_call: TRBJ2-5
cdr3_nt: TGCAGTGCTAGATACGCGGGAGGGCGGGAGACCCAGTACTTC
cdr3_aa: CSARYAGGRETQYF

v_call: TRBV3-1
d_call: TRBD2
clone_size: few
j_call: TRBJ2-3
cdr3_nt: TGTGCCAGCAGCCAAGGACTAGCGGCCACAGATACGCAGTATTTT
cdr3_aa: CASSQGLAATDTQYF

v_call: TRBV12-3/TRBV12-4
d_call: NA
clone_size: few
j_call: TRBJ1-1
cdr3_nt: TGTGCCAGCAGTCCGGGATATTTGAACACTGAAGCTTTCTTT
cdr3_aa: CASSPGYLNTEAFF

v_call: TRBV29-1
d_call: NA
clone_size: NA
j_call: TRBJ1-1
cdr3_nt: TGCAGCGTTGATAGGGGCGGGAACACTGAAGCTTTCTTT
cdr3_aa: CSVDRGGNTEAFF

v_call: TRBV3-1
d_call: NA
clone_size: NA
j_call: TRBJ1-1
cdr3_nt: TGTGCCAGCAGTCTAAGACAATACGGAGCTTTCTTT
cdr3_aa: CASSLRQYGAFF

v_call: TRBV4-2
d_call: TRBD2
clone_size: NA
j_call: TRBJ2-1
cdr3_nt: TGTGCCAGCAGTTGGACTAGCGGCGCCATGGAGCAGTTCTTC
cdr3_aa: CASSWTSGAMEQFF

v_call: TRBV29-1
d_call: NA
clone_size: few
j_call: TRBJ2-6
cdr3_nt: TGCAGCGTTGAATTCGGCGGGGCCAACGTCCTGACTTTC
cdr3_aa: CSVEFGGANVLTF

v_call: TRBV7-2
d_call: NA
clone_size: few
j_call: TRBJ1-1
cdr3_nt: TGTGCCAGCAAGGGTAGACGCGCTGAAGCTTTCTTT
cdr3_aa: CASKGRRAEAFF

v_call: TRBV29-1
d_call: TRBD1
clone_size: NA
j_call: TRBJ2-7
cdr3_nt: TGCAGAGTCTCACAGGGGGTTCCGGCTGGGACCTACGAGCAGTACTTC
cdr3_aa: CRVSQGVPAGTYEQYF

v_call: TRBV13
d_call: TRBD2
clone_size: NA
j_call: TRBJ2-5
cdr3_nt: TGTGCCAGCAGCTTAGCTGGACTAGATCAACAAAAAGAGACCCAGTACTTC
cdr3_aa: CASSLAGLDQQKETQYF

v_call: TRBV23-1
d_call: NA
clone_size: few
j_call: TRBJ2-2
cdr3_nt: TGCGCCAGCAGTCAACCTGCGGAAGCTGACACCGGGGAGCTGTTTTTT
cdr3_aa: CASSQPAEADTGELFF

v_call: TRBV12-3/TRBV12-4
d_call: NA
clone_size: few
j_call: TRBJ1-3
cdr3_nt: TGTGCCAGCAGTTTTGATAGGGCTGGAAACACCATATATTTT
cdr3_aa: CASSFDRAGNTIYF

v_call: TRBV4-1
d_call: TRBD2
clone_size: NA
j_call: TRBJ2-3
cdr3_nt: TGCGCCAGCAGCCAACGACTAGCAATCTACACAGATACGCAGTATTTT
cdr3_aa: CASSQRLAIYTDTQYF

v_call: TRBV12-3/TRBV12-4
d_call: TRBD1
clone_size: NA
j_call: TRBJ2-6
cdr3_nt: TGTGCCAGCAGTGTCCAGGGGGCTGGGGCCAACGTCCTGACTTTC
cdr3_aa: CASSVQGAGANVLTF

v_call: TRBV5-1
d_call: TRBD1
clone_size: few
j_call: TRBJ1-3
cdr3_nt: TGCGCCAGCTCCCAGGGGGCCACCGGAAACACCATATATTTT
cdr3_aa: CASSQGATGNTIYF

v_call: TRBV7-2
d_call: NA
clone_size: few
j_call: TRBJ2-5
cdr3_nt: TGTGCCAGCAGCTTAGTGCGGGACTCCCAAGAGACCCAGTACTTC
cdr3_aa: CASSLVRDSQETQYF

v_call: TRBV20-1
d_call: TRBD1
clone_size: few
j_call: TRBJ1-6
cdr3_nt: TGCAGTGCATCAGGGGGGGGCTATAATTCACCCCTCCACTTT
cdr3_aa: CSASGGGYNSPLHF

v_call: TRBV29-1
d_call: NA
clone_size: NA
j_call: TRBJ2-2
cdr3_nt: TGCAGCGTTGGCGGGGGCAGGGGGCAAAACACCGGGGAGCTGTTTTTT
cdr3_aa: CSVGGGRGQNTGELFF

v_call: TRBV7-3
d_call: NA
clone_size: many
j_call: TRBJ1-1
cdr3_nt: TGTGCCAGCAGCTTATCATTAAGCACTGAAGCTTTCTTT
cdr3_aa: CASSLSLSTEAFF

v_call: TRBV5-1
d_call: TRBD1
clone_size: NA
j_call: TRBJ2-7
cdr3_nt: TGCGCCAGCAGCTTGGATGTGGGCGCAGGGGGCTACGAGCAGTACTTC
cdr3_aa: CASSLDVGAGGYEQYF

v_call: TRBV5-1
d_call: TRBD1
clone_size: NA
j_call: TRBJ1-2
cdr3_nt: TGCGCCAGCAGCGCGGGACAGGGAGGTGGCTACACCTTC
cdr3_aa: CASSAGQGGGYTF

v_call: TRBV7-6
d_call: NA
clone_size: NA
j_call: TRBJ2-1
cdr3_nt: TGTGCCAGCAGCCTGGGTCAGCGCACTGAGCAGTTCTTC
cdr3_aa: CASSLGQRTEQFF

v_call: TRBV6-2/TRBV6-3
d_call: TRBD1
clone_size: few
j_call: TRBJ2-7
cdr3_nt: TGTGCCAGCAGTTACTCGAGGCAGGGGGTTCTCTACGAGCAGTACTTC
cdr3_aa: CASSYSRQGVLYEQYF

v_call: TRBV7-2
d_call: TRBD2
clone_size: few
j_call: TRBJ2-3
cdr3_nt: TGTGCCAGCGAGCGGGGGAGCACAGATACGCAGTATTTT
cdr3_aa: CASERGSTDTQYF

v_call: TRBV5-1
d_call: TRBD1
clone_size: NA
j_call: TRBJ1-6
cdr3_nt: TGCGCCAGCAGCCGACAGGGAGGGAATTCACCCCTCCACTTT
cdr3_aa: CASSRQGGNSPLHF

v_call: TRBV9
d_call: NA
clone_size: few
j_call: TRBJ2-5
cdr3_nt: TGTGCCAGCAGCGTAGTGGTCAGGGGCCAAGAGACCCAGTACTTC
cdr3_aa: CASSVVVRGQETQYF

v_call: TRBV12-3/TRBV12-4
d_call: NA
clone_size: NA
j_call: TRBJ2-1
cdr3_nt: TGTGCCACCGAGGGGGGCTACAATGAGCAGTTCTTC
cdr3_aa: CATEGGYNEQFF

v_call: TRBV12-3/TRBV12-4
d_call: NA
clone_size: NA
j_call: TRBJ2-2
cdr3_nt: TGTGCCAGCACCAAGGACAGGAACACCGGGGAGCTGTTTTTT
cdr3_aa: CASTKDRNTGELFF

v_call: TRBV20-1
d_call: NA
clone_size: many
j_call: TRBJ2-5
cdr3_nt: TGCAGTGCTAGCCCCATCAGTAGTGATAAGGAGACCCAGTACTTC
cdr3_aa: CSASPISSDKETQYF

v_call: TRBV12-3/TRBV12-4
d_call: NA
clone_size: few
j_call: TRBJ1-1
cdr3_nt: TGTGCCAGCAGTTGGGGTTTGAACACTGAAGCTTTCTTT
cdr3_aa: CASSWGLNTEAFF

v_call: TRBV5-6
d_call: TRBD1
clone_size: few
j_call: TRBJ1-1
cdr3_nt: TGTGCCAGCAGCTTGGTAGGGGGCAAGCTCGAAGCTTTCTTT
cdr3_aa: CASSLVGGKLEAFF

v_call: TRBV20-1
d_call: NA
clone_size: few
j_call: TRBJ1-3
cdr3_nt: TGCAGTGCTAGCCTACTTGGTGGGGTGGGCGGAAACACCATATATTTT
cdr3_aa: CSASLLGGVGGNTIYF

v_call: TRBV12-3/TRBV12-4
d_call: TRBD1
clone_size: many
j_call: TRBJ2-7
cdr3_nt: TGTGCCAGCAGTCTGACAGGGGGCTACGAGCAGTACTTC
cdr3_aa: CASSLTGGYEQYF

v_call: TRBV2
d_call: NA
clone_size: NA
j_call: TRBJ1-1
cdr3_nt: TGTGCCAGCAGTGTGTACAGCAATGAAGCTTTCTTT
cdr3_aa: CASSVYSNEAFF

v_call: TRBV12-3/TRBV12-4
d_call: NA
clone_size: once
j_call: TRBJ2-3
cdr3_nt: TGTGCTGCGGCGGGTAGCACAGATACGCAGTATTTT
cdr3_aa: CAAAGSTDTQYF

v_call: TRBV7-2
d_call: TRBD1
clone_size: few
j_call: TRBJ2-5
cdr3_nt: TGTGCCAGCTCCGGACAGGGCCTTCAGCAAGAGACCCAGTACTTC
cdr3_aa: CASSGQGLQQETQYF

v_call: TRBV24-1
d_call: NA
clone_size: NA
j_call: TRBJ2-7
cdr3_nt: TGTGCCGGACAGAGCTCCTACGAGCAGTACTTC
cdr3_aa: CAGQSSYEQYF

v_call: TRBV4-3
d_call: TRBD2
clone_size: NA
j_call: TRBJ2-7
cdr3_nt: TGCGCCAGCAGCCCCTCAGCGGGAGCGGCCTACGAGCAGTACTTC
cdr3_aa: CASSPSAGAAYEQYF

v_call: TRBV7-2
d_call: NA
clone_size: few
j_call: TRBJ2-3
cdr3_nt: TGTGCCAGCAGCTTAGCTTCGGGGTCCGGCACAGATACGCAGTATTTT
cdr3_aa: CASSLASGSGTDTQYF

v_call: TRBV24-1
d_call: TRBD1
clone_size: many
j_call: TRBJ2-3
cdr3_nt: TGTGCCACCAGTGATCGGAGGGGACAGGCTGTTGGACCGACAGATACGCAGTATTTT
cdr3_aa: CATSDRRGQAVGPTDTQYF

v_call: TRBV20-1
d_call: NA
clone_size: many
j_call: TRBJ2-3
cdr3_nt: TGCAGTGCTAGGGGGGGTTGGGCCTCGAGTTCGACAGATACGCAGTATTTT
cdr3_aa: CSARGGWASSSTDTQYF

v_call: TRBV7-2
d_call: NA
clone_size: NA
j_call: TRBJ2-1
cdr3_nt: TGTGCCAGCAGCCGAGAGACCAGGAATGAGCAGTTCTTC
cdr3_aa: CASSRETRNEQFF

v_call: TRBV3-1
d_call: NA
clone_size: few
j_call: TRBJ1-5
cdr3_nt: TGTGCCAGCAGCCAAAAGGGTTTCGGCAATCAGCCCCAGCATTTT
cdr3_aa: CASSQKGFGNQPQHF